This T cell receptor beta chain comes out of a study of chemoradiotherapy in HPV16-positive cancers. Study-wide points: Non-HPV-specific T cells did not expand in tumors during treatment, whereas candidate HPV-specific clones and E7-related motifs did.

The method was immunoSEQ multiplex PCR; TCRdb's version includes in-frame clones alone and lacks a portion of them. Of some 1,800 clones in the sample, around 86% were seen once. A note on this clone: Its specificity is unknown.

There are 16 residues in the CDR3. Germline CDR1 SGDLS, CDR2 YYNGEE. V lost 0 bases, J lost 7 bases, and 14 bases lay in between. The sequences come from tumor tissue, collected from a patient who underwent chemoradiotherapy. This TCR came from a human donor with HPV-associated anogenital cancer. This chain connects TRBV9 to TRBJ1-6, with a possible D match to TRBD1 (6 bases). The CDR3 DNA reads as TGTGCCAGCAGCGTAGGACTGGACAGATCAAATTCACCCCTCCACTTT. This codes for CASSVGLDRSNSPLHF.